These 3 T cell receptor beta chains came from one sample sequenced in a study of blood T cells in healthy people across ages. Next came a second PCR, run for about 6 to 12 cycles, which used a sample-barcoded 5' primer along with a J-beta primer mix. TCRdb recomputed calls from the 5' RACE reads with MiXCR, one row per CDR3 protein. The table has around 650,000 distinct CDR3 sequences, 40% to 45% seen once. Sequencing used blood. Receptor source: a man older than 75 in good health.

This clonotype was observed at least ten times. The V and J genes are TRBV29-1 and TRBJ2-1; D gene unclear. The CDR3 extends over 13 amino acids. CDR1 is SQVTM and CDR2 is ANQGSEA in the germline V gene. V was shortened by 2 bases and J by 5 bases, with 10 bases between the two germline ends. The CDR3 DNA is TGCAGCGTTGAACCCCGACGGAACAATGAGCAGTTCTTC. Encoded protein: CSVEPRRNNEQFF.

A word on this clonotype: A read error may explain this, as a much larger clone is one base away. The rearrangement links TRBV14 to TRBJ2-1; no firm D call. Germline CDR1 SGHDN, CDR2 FVKESK. Trimming removed 0 bases from V and 13 bases from J, with 19 bases in between. This CDR3 has 15 residues. The CDR3 sequence: CASSQDFGRQETQFF. The CDR3 DNA sequence: TGTGCCAGCAGCCAAGATTTCGGCAGACAAGAGACCCAGTTCTTC.

This chain links TRBV10-3 with TRBJ2-7, with D maybe TRBD2 (6 bases). Between the trimmed V and J ends, which lost 0 bases and 0 bases, there was a span of 6 bases. The length of the CDR3 is 14 residues. CDR1 ENHRY and CDR2 SYGVKD come from the germline V gene. DNA for the CDR3: TGTGCCATCAGTGAGTCGACTAGCTCCTACGAGCAGTACTTC. As protein: CAISESTSSYEQYF.